This T cell receptor beta chain appears in the sequencing data of a study of cytomegalovirus exposure and HLA in healthy donors. Whole-study context: One earlier analysis, a look at 150 million to 200 million T cells, found about 110 million unique TCR beta sequences. Findings of the study overall: Most TCR beta V segments were productive about 90% or about 30% of the time in an earlier analysis.

Primers: 60 Vbeta forward and 13 Jbeta reverse. Measured with immunoSEQ multiplex PCR; TCRdb has only the in-frame clones, and not every one. In the table there are approximately 150,000 clones, 80% of which are singletons. This clone was seen once. The antigen remains unidentified. V was cut by 5 bases and J by 0 bases, with 11 bases left in between. Germline values: CDR1 MNHNY, CDR2 SVGAGI (reference sequence). The CDR3 extends over 15 amino acids. This chain links TRBV6-6 with TRBJ1-5; D is unclear. Sequencing was done on a sample of PBMCs. The receptor's source is a human donor in good health. DNA for the CDR3: TGTGCCAGCAGTAGGCGGAATCCTAGCAATCAGCCCCAGCATTTT. This encodes CASSRRNPSNQPQHF.